This T cell receptor beta chain was documented in a study of blood T cell repertoires in COVID-19. Study at large: From T cells, B-cell-depleted T cells, or PBMCs came the material, which was cDNA or gDNA.

Looked up from germline, CDR1 is GTSNPN and CDR2 is SVGIG (reference sequence). There are 12 residues in the CDR3. The germline V and J ends were trimmed by 5 bases and 1 base, with 8 bases remaining between them. Only in-frame clones appear in the TCRdb table, and some are missing; sequencing was by immunoSEQ multiplex PCR. Among 120,000 to 150,000 clones listed, roughly 89% were seen once. On this clone itself: Additional DNA sequences in this sample encode the identical CDR3.

Sequenced: peripheral blood. The receptor comes from a woman between 45 and 65 years old with active or convalescent COVID-19. The rearrangement links TRBV30 to TRBJ1-1, with no clear D. The CDR3 nucleotides are TGTGCCTGGGGCCAGGAGAACACTGAAGCTTTCTTT. As protein: CAWGQENTEAFF.